The clone carrying this T cell receptor beta chain occurred many times. The antigen remains undetermined. V was clipped by 5 bases and J by 9 bases; unmatched bases: 7. Germline V CDR1 and CDR2: SGHTA, FQGTGA. The length of the CDR3 is 13 residues. Over 18 months, lack of ophthalmopathy progression marked Graves' hyperthyroidism as stable. Each diagnosis was grounded in clinical symptoms, serum thyroxine and TRAb, thyroid ultrasound, and orbital computed tomography. This record comes from a study of T cells in Graves' hyperthyroidism and ophthalmopathy. Study-level results: Model-based prediction identified ophthalmopathy a median roughly six months prior to its onset. In blood, most of the thyroid clonotypes expanded above 0.001 were also present.

The investigators amplified TCR beta CDR3 regions from RNA transcripts. A first-round RT-PCR of the TCR CDR3 used the HTBI primer set. TCRdb reprocessed the multiplex PCR reads via MiXCR and lists one record per CDR3 protein. The repertoire holds 550,000 to 800,000 distinct CDR3 sequences, with around 15% as singletons. The rearrangement joins TRBV7-3 to TRBJ2-4; 7 positions match TRBD1. The sample consisted of blood. This TCR came from a man younger than 35 with Graves' hyperthyroidism. The CDR3 reads CASSADPGGIQYF. The CDR3 DNA follows: TGTGCCAGCAGCGCCGACCCAGGGGGCATTCAGTACTTC.